Listed here are 24 T cell receptor beta chains from one sample, sequenced in a study of shared clonotypes between healthy human individuals. Sequencing used immunoSEQ multiplex PCR; TCRdb keeps in-frame clones, though not all of them. This sample has 450,000 to 500,000 clones, with 79% found just once. Source material: PBMCs. These receptors were collected from a woman aged 40 to 50 in good health. Some clones in this sample may be carry-over from other donors' samples.

On this clone itself: This specimen includes other DNA sequences encoding the same CDR3. The chain recombines TRBV30 with TRBJ2-7, with 9 bases aligning to TRBD1. The CDR3 runs to 14 residues. V gave up 2 bases and J gave up 1 base; unmatched junction bases: 3. Germline V lookup: CDR1 GTSNPN, CDR2 SVGIG (reference sequence). The CDR3 sequence is CAWSPGTGSYEQYF. CDR3 nucleotides: TGTGCCTGGAGTCCCGGGACAGGGTCCTACGAGCAGTACTTC.

The chain has TRBV18 and TRBJ1-2; the D is unclear. The CDR3 has 15 amino acids. V lost 1 base and J lost 0, with 9 bases in between. Germline V gives CDR1 KGHSH, CDR2 LQKENI. The CDR3 DNA reads as TGTGCCAGCTCACCACGGGCATCTTCTAACTATGGCTACACCTTC. Protein sequence: CASSPRASSNYGYTF. Combining the CDR3 with reference TRBV18 and TRBJ1-2 gives the whole variable domain NAGVMQNPRHLVRRRGQEARLRCSPMKGHSHVYWYRQLPEEGLKFMVYLQKENIIDESGMPKERFSAEFPKEGPSILRIQQVVRGDSAAYFCASSPRASSNYGYTFGSGTRLTVV.

This clone was counted at least ten times. At the DNA level, this CDR3 is encoded by other sequences in the same sample as well. The rearrangement uses TRBV27 and TRBJ2-4, with no clear D. Trimming removed 5 bases from V and 0 bases from J, with 11 bases in between. This CDR3 is built from 15 residues. Germline V lookup: CDR1 MNHEY, CDR2 SMNVEV (reference sequence). The DNA for the CDR3 is TGTGCCAGCAGTAGATTGAACGAAGCCAAAAACATTCAGTACTTC. Translation gives CASSRLNEAKNIQYF.

J is TRBJ2-7 and V is TRBV28; D is unresolved. The CDR3 has 15 amino acids. Trimming removed 7 bases from V and 0 bases from J, with 16 bases in between. In germline, CDR1 is MDHEN, CDR2 SYDVKM. CDR3: CASNSRWSASYEQYF. CDR3 bases: TGTGCCAGCAACTCCCGTTGGAGCGCCTCCTACGAGCAGTACTTC.

The chain links TRBV18 to TRBJ2-6, with a tentative D call TRBD1 (5 bases). The length of the CDR3 is 17 residues. Trimming shortened V by 6 bases and J by 1 base, and 16 bases separated the two germline ends. Germline V gene data show CDR1 as KGHSH and CDR2 as LQKENI. Here the CDR3 DNA reads TGTGCCAGCTCGAGGACATCGGTAGGTTCTGGGGCCAACGTCCTGACTTTC. Amino acids: CASSRTSVGSGANVLTF.

The chain has TRBV27 and TRBJ1-1; 7 nucleotides agree with TRBD1. Germline CDR1 MNHEY, CDR2 SMNVEV (reference sequence). V was clipped by 1 base and J by 1 base; unmatched bases: 3. The CDR3 contains 15 residues. Here the CDR3 reads CASSLLGQPNTEAFF. In DNA, the CDR3 is TGTGCCAGCAGTTTATTGGGACAGCCGAACACTGAAGCTTTCTTT.

V is TRBV4-2 and J is TRBJ1-2; TRBD1 is a possible D gene (5 bases). V gave up 0 bases and J gave up 2 bases, with 10 bases separating them. Germline V lookup: CDR1 LGHNA, CDR2 YNFKEQ. The CDR3 spans 15 residues. The CDR3 region has the DNA TGTGCCAGCAGCCAAGATGGCAGGGCCAACTATGGCTACACCTTC. This sequence encodes CASSQDGRANYGYTF.

This clone has a count of ten or more. This chain uses TRBV30 with TRBJ1-1; 8 bases agree with TRBD1. The length of the CDR3 is 14 residues. CDR1 is GTSNPN and CDR2 is SVGIG in the germline V gene (reference sequence). V dropped 1 base and J dropped 3; count of bases not matched to a gene: 4. For the CDR3, the DNA is TGTGCCTGGAGTGCCTGGACAGGGTACACTGAAGCTTTCTTT. Encoded protein: CAWSAWTGYTEAFF.

This clone was detected once. CDR3 coding DNA: TGTGCCAGCAGTGGGGGACTAGCGGGCGGCGGGGAGCTGTTTTTT. Translated: CASSGGLAGGGELFF. J is TRBJ2-2 and V is TRBV2, with 12 bases that match TRBD2. The CDR3 is 15 amino acids. Germline values: CDR1 SNHLY, CDR2 FYNNEI. Germline trimming cut 4 bases from V and 7 bases from J; bases unmatched to any gene: 4. Together with reference TRBV2 and TRBJ2-2, the CDR3 gives the full variable domain: EPEVTQTPSHQVTQMGQEVILRCVPISNHLYFYWYRQILGQKVEFLVSFYNNEISEKSEIFDDQFSVERPDGSNFTLKIRSTKLEDSAMYFCASSGGLAGGGELFFGEGSRLTVL.

The rearrangement uses TRBV5-8 and TRBJ2-5, with 11 positions matching TRBD2. CDR3 length equals 17 residues. Looked up from germline, CDR1 is SGHTS and CDR2 is YDEGEE. Trimming at V came to 0 bases and at J to 4 bases, leaving 8 bases not matched to a gene. The CDR3 sequence is CASSLVSGRASVETQYF. The CDR3 DNA sequence: TGTGCCAGCAGCTTGGTTAGCGGGAGGGCCTCGGTAGAGACCCAGTACTTC. Full variable domain (outside the CDR3, taken from reference TRBV5-8 and TRBJ2-5): EAGVTQSPTHLIKTRGQQATLRCSPISGHTSVYWYQQALGLGLQFLLWYDEGEERNRGNFPPRFSGRQFPNYSSELNVNALELEDSALYLCASSLVSGRASVETQYFGPGTRLLVL.

The V call is TRBV5-4, the J call TRBJ1-5; 9 nucleotides line up with TRBD1. Trimming took 4 bases from V and 5 from J; bases not matched to a gene: 1. Germline V gene lookup returns CDR1 SGHNT and CDR2 YYREEE (reference sequence). This CDR3 contains 13 residues. CDR3 sequence (DNA): TGTGCCAGCAGCCGGGACAGGGATCAGCCCCAGCATTTT. This translates into CASSRDRDQPQHF.

The chain combines TRBV9 with TRBJ1-1; no reliable D call. CDR1 is SGDLS and CDR2 is YYNGEE in the germline V gene. The CDR3 consists of 13 residues. Trimming took 3 bases from V and 11 from J, leaving 17 bases between them. The CDR3 reads CASSEALNVGAFF. The CDR3 bases are TGTGCCAGCAGCGAGGCTCTAAACGTGGGGGCTTTCTTT.

This clone was counted between two and nine times. This chain links TRBV9 with TRBJ1-3, with 7 bases matching TRBD1. This CDR3 comprises 15 residues. Unmatched junction bases numbered 7, after V lost 4 bases and J lost 3 bases. Germline V gene data show CDR1 as SGDLS and CDR2 as YYNGEE. The CDR3 DNA reads TGTGCCAGCAGCCCCTCAGGGGGAGGTGGAAACACCATATATTTT. This codes for CASSPSGGGGNTIYF.

This clone appeared once. The chain uses TRBV19 and TRBJ2-1, with D perhaps TRBD2 (6 bases). This CDR3 spans 13 amino acids. CDR1 and CDR2 from the germline V gene are LNHDA and SQIVND (reference sequence). V lost 4 bases and J lost 11, with 15 bases in between. The CDR3 DNA is TGTGCCAGTAGTACCCTCGGCGGGACCAAGCAGTTCTTC. Its translation: CASSTLGGTKQFF.

This chain connects TRBV7-2 to TRBJ1-2, with D unclear. There are 11 residues in the CDR3. Germline lookup yields CDR1 SGHTA and CDR2 FQGNSA. V lost 5 bases and J 8 bases, leaving 9 bases between the germline ends. CDR3 residues: CASSDTSGYTF. The CDR3 DNA sequence: TGTGCCAGCAGCGACACCTCGGGCTACACCTTC.

Worth noting for this clone: A read error may be the cause here, since a much bigger clone is one base away. At the DNA level, this CDR3 is encoded by other sequences in the same sample as well. The V and J genes are TRBV28 and TRBJ2-7; D tentatively fits TRBD1 or TRBD2 (6 bases each). The CDR3 runs to 13 residues. The V gene lost 5 bases and the J gene lost 2 bases, with 10 bases spanning the gap. Germline CDR1 MDHEN, CDR2 SYDVKM. CDR3 DNA: TGTGCCAGCAGTCCGGGGGCTACCTACGAGCAGTACTTC. Translation gives CASSPGATYEQYF.

This clone has ten or more counts. DNA for the CDR3: TGCACCAGCAGCCAAGATCGGGAGCTAGCGGGGTCCCCGGACACCGGGGAGCTGTTTTTT. Translation: CTSSQDRELAGSPDTGELFF. V and J are TRBV1 and TRBJ2-2; the DNA was not used to check the table's D call, TRBD2. TRBV1 is a documented pseudogene. This CDR3 spans 20 amino acids.

The chain recombines TRBV2 with TRBJ1-5, with D hard to call. The V gene's germline CDR1 is SNHLY and CDR2 FYNNEI. The CDR3 consists of 14 residues. V shed 6 bases and J shed 0 bases, with 9 bases lying between them. The CDR3: CASRGYYSNQPQHF. DNA of the CDR3: TGTGCCAGCAGAGGGTATTATAGCAATCAGCCCCAGCATTTT.

V gene TRBV18 combines with J gene TRBJ2-2; tentatively, D is TRBD2 (6 bases). The ends were cut back, 3 bases at V and 10 bases at J, with 18 bases in the middle. CDR1 and CDR2 (germline): KGHSH, LQKENI. The CDR3 is 15 residues long. CDR3 residues: CASSPSGVLPAELFF. The DNA for the CDR3 is TGTGCCAGCTCACCTAGCGGAGTACTACCTGCGGAGCTGTTTTTT.

This chain connects TRBV10-1 to TRBJ2-7, with TRBD2 matching 12 bases. Germline V gives CDR1 WNHNN, CDR2 SYGVQD (reference sequence). The CDR3 has 16 amino acids. Trimming cost V 5 bases and J 4 bases; bases outside gene matches: 9. The CDR3 nucleotides are TGCGCCAGCAGTCAAAGACTAGCGGGAGATCAGTACGAGCAGTACTTC. Its translation is CASSQRLAGDQYEQYF.

This rearrangement joins TRBV19 to TRBJ1-5; tentative D call: TRBD1 (6 bases). V lost 4 bases and J lost 5, with 6 bases in between. Germline V gene lookup returns CDR1 LNHDA and CDR2 SQIVND (reference sequence). The CDR3 has 12 residues. The CDR3 reads CASSNRDQPQHF. The CDR3 DNA reads TGTGCCAGTAGTAACAGGGATCAGCCCCAGCATTTT.

This clone has a handful of counts. CDR3 DNA: TGTGCCAGTAGTGCGCGTAGCGGGGGTGGGTGGGGGCTCTACAATGAGCAGTTCTTC. This translates into CASSARSGGGWGLYNEQFF. The V gene is TRBV19, the J gene TRBJ2-1, with 9 positions matching TRBD2. CDR3 length: 19 residues. The trim removed 5 bases at V and 3 bases at J, leaving 17 bases unmatched. Per the germline V gene, CDR1 is LNHDA and CDR2 is SQIVND (reference sequence). Drawing the rest from reference TRBV19 and TRBJ2-1, the complete variable domain is DGGITQSPKYLFRKEGQNVTLSCEQNLNHDAMYWYRQDPGQGLRLIYYSQIVNDFQKGDIAEGYSVSREKKESFPLTVTSAQKNPTAFYLCASSARSGGGWGLYNEQFFGPGTRLTVL.

The DNA for the CDR3 is TGTGCCAGCAGCTTAAAAGGCGAAGGGGGCGGAGGCTACACCTTC. Protein product: CASSLKGEGGGGYTF. V gene TRBV7-3 combines with J gene TRBJ1-2; 7 nucleotides line up with TRBD1. Looked up from germline, CDR1 is SGHTA and CDR2 is FQGTGA. J lost 8 bases, V lost 1 base, and 10 bases had no gene match. The CDR3 is 15 residues long.

The table lists this clone with a few counts. The chain uses TRBV18 and TRBJ1-4; 10 bases agree with TRBD1. The CDR3 extends over 16 amino acids. The germline gives CDR1 KGHSH, CDR2 LQKENI. J lost 8 bases, V lost 4 bases, and 10 bases had no gene match. The CDR3, as DNA: TGTGCCAGCTCACTTACGCCGGGACAGGGGCACGAAAAACTGTTTTTT. This translates into CASSLTPGQGHEKLFF.